The rows below give T cell receptor beta chains drawn from one sample of a study of blood T cell repertoires in COVID-19. Only in-frame clones appear in the TCRdb table, and some are missing; sequencing was by immunoSEQ multiplex PCR. The sample has 100,000 to 140,000 clones, about nine tenths seen once. Sequences were obtained from peripheral blood. Receptors were obtained from a middle-aged man with active or convalescent COVID-19. The CDR3 runs from the conserved cysteine through the conserved F or W. D genes are given only for firm matches. Part of the rows lack a size; the others show once, few, many or a class for expanded clones.

clone_size: -
v_call: TRBV5-1
j_call: TRBJ1-1
d_call: -
cdr3_aa: CASSGTGGMNTEAFF
cdr3_nt: TGCGCCAGCAGCGGCACCGGGGGAATGAACACTGAAGCTTTCTTT

clone_size: -
v_call: TRBV18
j_call: TRBJ2-7
d_call: -
cdr3_aa: CASSDRRYEQYF
cdr3_nt: TGTGCCAGCTCGGACAGACGCTACGAGCAGTACTTC

clone_size: -
v_call: TRBV5-1
j_call: TRBJ1-2
d_call: -
cdr3_aa: CASSTGEGAGYGYTF
cdr3_nt: TGCGCCAGCAGCACGGGCGAAGGGGCGGGGTATGGCTACACCTTC

clone_size: -
v_call: TRBV6-5
j_call: TRBJ2-7
d_call: TRBD1
cdr3_aa: CASRTGQGGYEQYF
cdr3_nt: TGTGCCAGCAGGACGGGACAGGGCGGGTACGAGCAGTACTTC

clone_size: -
v_call: TRBV6-5
j_call: TRBJ1-4
d_call: -
cdr3_aa: CASSYSGQPKLFF
cdr3_nt: TGTGCCAGCAGTTACAGCGGTCAGCCCAAACTGTTTTTT

clone_size: -
v_call: TRBV10-3
j_call: TRBJ2-7
d_call: -
cdr3_aa: CAVGTTVNEQYF
cdr3_nt: TGTGCTGTTGGAACTACCGTGAACGAGCAGTACTTC

clone_size: -
v_call: TRBV5-1
j_call: TRBJ2-3
d_call: -
cdr3_aa: CASSLDQRDTQYF
cdr3_nt: TGCGCCAGCAGCTTGGACCAGCGAGATACGCAGTATTTT

clone_size: -
v_call: TRBV6-4
j_call: TRBJ2-1
d_call: TRBD2
cdr3_aa: CASSEGVAGVEQFF
cdr3_nt: TGTGCCAGCAGTGAGGGGGTAGCGGGAGTCGAGCAGTTCTTC

clone_size: once
v_call: TRBV2
j_call: TRBJ2-7
d_call: -
cdr3_aa: CASRYTLRDFGSYEQYF
cdr3_nt: TGTGCCAGCAGATACACGCTCCGGGACTTTGGCTCCTACGAGCAGTACTTC

clone_size: -
v_call: TRBV4-1
j_call: TRBJ2-5
d_call: TRBD2
cdr3_aa: CASSQREQGETQYF
cdr3_nt: TGCGCCAGTAGTCAGCGGGAGCAAGGGGAGACCCAGTACTTC

clone_size: -
v_call: TRBV11-2
j_call: TRBJ1-1
d_call: -
cdr3_aa: CASSLGHLNTEAFF
cdr3_nt: TGTGCCAGCAGCTTAGGGCACCTGAACACTGAAGCTTTCTTT

clone_size: once
v_call: TRBV5-5
j_call: TRBJ1-3
d_call: -
cdr3_aa: CASSLVNTVSGNTIYF
cdr3_nt: TGTGCCAGCAGCTTGGTTAATACAGTTTCTGGAAACACCATATATTTT

clone_size: -
v_call: TRBV6-5
j_call: TRBJ1-1
d_call: TRBD1
cdr3_aa: CAITRGQKGTEAFF
cdr3_nt: TGTGCCATCACAAGGGGGCAAAAAGGGACTGAAGCTTTCTTT

clone_size: -
v_call: TRBV10-3
j_call: TRBJ2-1
d_call: TRBD1
cdr3_aa: CAISEAGQGVRNEQFF
cdr3_nt: TGTGCCATCAGTGAGGCGGGACAGGGTGTCCGGAATGAGCAGTTCTTC

clone_size: -
v_call: TRBV3-1/TRBV3-2
j_call: TRBJ2-7
d_call: -
cdr3_aa: CASSPLGGGKYEQYF
cdr3_nt: TGTGCCAGCAGCCCCCTGGGGGGGGGCAAGTACGAGCAGTACTTC

clone_size: -
v_call: TRBV6-4
j_call: TRBJ2-6
d_call: -
cdr3_aa: CASSVGGSGANVLTF
cdr3_nt: TGTGCCAGCAGTGTGGGAGGCTCTGGGGCCAACGTCCTGACTTTC

clone_size: -
v_call: TRBV2
j_call: TRBJ1-5
d_call: -
cdr3_aa: CASSGNRDQPQHF
cdr3_nt: TGTGCCAGCAGTGGAAACAGGGATCAGCCCCAGCATTTT

clone_size: -
v_call: TRBV19
j_call: TRBJ2-7
d_call: TRBD2
cdr3_aa: CASSKGTSNSYEQYF
cdr3_nt: TGTGCCAGTAGTAAGGGGACTAGCAACTCCTACGAGCAGTACTTC

clone_size: -
v_call: TRBV5-1
j_call: TRBJ1-1
d_call: -
cdr3_aa: CASSPGHSLKNTEAFF
cdr3_nt: TGCGCCAGCAGCCCGGGACATTCACTCAAAAACACTGAAGCTTTCTTT

clone_size: -
v_call: TRBV9
j_call: TRBJ2-2
d_call: TRBD2
cdr3_aa: CASSARPTSGSAGELFF
cdr3_nt: TGTGCCAGCAGCGCCCGCCCAACTAGCGGGAGTGCCGGGGAGCTGTTTTTT

clone_size: -
v_call: TRBV24-1
j_call: TRBJ2-1
d_call: TRBD2
cdr3_aa: CATSEQTSGNSYNEQFF
cdr3_nt: TGTGCCACCAGTGAACAGACTAGCGGCAATTCCTACAATGAGCAGTTCTTC

clone_size: -
v_call: TRBV5-1
j_call: TRBJ2-7
d_call: -
cdr3_aa: CASSFLPGLSYEQYF
cdr3_nt: TGCGCCAGCAGCTTCCTCCCGGGATTGTCCTACGAGCAGTACTTC

clone_size: -
v_call: TRBV5-4
j_call: TRBJ2-3
d_call: -
cdr3_aa: CASRSDSGDTQYF
cdr3_nt: TGTGCCAGCAGATCGGACTCGGGGGATACGCAGTATTTT